This TCR beta chain derives from a study of identical twins. V lost 8 bases to trimming and J lost 9 bases; unmatched junction nucleotides: 10. The CDR3 consists of 13 residues. The germline CDR1 and CDR2 sequences are MNHEY and SVGEGT. Unique molecular identifiers were present on the cDNA, which also gained a universal primer site by template switching. One entry per CDR3 protein results from TCRdb running MiXCR on the 5' RACE reads. The data hold 400,000 to 550,000 distinct CDR3 sequences, with more than 13% observed a single time. Study-wide points: Twin sharing of out-of-frame TCR alpha was underestimated by models in monozygotic pairs.

As regards this clonotype: What it recognizes is unknown.

This sample also belongs to another study, concerning yellow fever vaccine responses in identical twins.

The sequence derives from a woman younger than 35 in good health. The chain is built from TRBV6-2 or TRBV6-3 and TRBJ2-5; 9 positions match TRBD2. Sequenced: CD4+ T cells sorted from blood. CDR3 sequence (DNA): TGTGCCAGCTCGGTAGCGGGAGAAGGGGCCCAGTACTTC. Protein product: CASSVAGEGAQYF.